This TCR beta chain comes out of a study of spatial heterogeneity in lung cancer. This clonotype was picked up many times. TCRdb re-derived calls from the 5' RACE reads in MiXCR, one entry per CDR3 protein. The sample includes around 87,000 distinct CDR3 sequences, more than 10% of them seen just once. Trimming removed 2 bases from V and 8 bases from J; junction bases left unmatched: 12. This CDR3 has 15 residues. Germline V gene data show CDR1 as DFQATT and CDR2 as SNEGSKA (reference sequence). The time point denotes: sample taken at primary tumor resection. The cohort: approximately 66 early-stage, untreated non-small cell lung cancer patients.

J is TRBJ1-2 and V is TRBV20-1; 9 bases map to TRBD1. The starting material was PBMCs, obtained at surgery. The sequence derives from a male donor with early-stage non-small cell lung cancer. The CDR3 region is CSARQHLQGARGYTF. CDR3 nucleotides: TGCAGTGCTAGACAACATCTACAGGGGGCGCGAGGCTACACCTTC.